This paragraph covers one TCR beta chain sequence. Its cognate antigen is unknown. The record originates from a study of T cell responses to AZD1222 COVID-19 vaccine. The study's findings and limits: Possibly, clonal diversity was underestimated; donors were largely white British and included more females. Seropositive status at baseline applied to only a handful of AZD1222 recipients.

Libraries were prepared by immunoSEQ multiplex PCR; TCRdb keeps only in-frame clonotypes and omits some of them. The top ten clones hold around 4.4% of a sample with about 160,000 clones, approximately 90% of them seen once. The trim removed 3 bases at V and 1 base at J, leaving 11 bases unmatched. Germline CDR1 DFQATT, CDR2 SNEGSKA (reference sequence). The CDR3 runs 17 residues. The chain has TRBV20-1 and TRBJ2-3; 9 bases line up with TRBD2. The sample in question was peripheral blood, obtained on day 0 of AZD1222 vaccination. The TCR originated in an adult in good health. CDR3 in amino acids: CSASDLSGRGRTDTQYF. The CDR3 nucleotides read TGCAGTGCTAGTGACCTTAGCGGGAGAGGTCGCACAGATACGCAGTATTTT.